One and the same sample provided the 8 T cell receptor beta chains below, sequenced in a study of cytomegalovirus exposure and HLA in healthy donors. TCRdb keeps only in-frame clones here, not all; method: immunoSEQ multiplex PCR. Found here are about 130,000 clones, approximately 94% of them singletons; the top ten hold less than 1.5%. Sequencing used PBMCs. The receptors were gathered from a young woman in good health and CMV-seronegative.

This sequence joins TRBV5-1 and TRBJ2-5; D gene ambiguous. The CDR3 has 13 residues. The germline gives CDR1 SGHRS, CDR2 YFSETQ. V shed 1 base and J shed 1 base, with 5 bases lying between them. The CDR3 region has the DNA TGCGCCAGCAGCTTGTCCAGCCAAGAGACCCAGTACTTC. This encodes CASSLSSQETQYF.

J is TRBJ1-1 and V is TRBV5-6; D gene uncertain. Germline values: CDR1 SGHDT, CDR2 YYEEEE. The CDR3 covers 14 residues. V was clipped by 2 bases and J by 9 bases, with 17 bases between them. CDR3 nucleotide sequence: TGTGCCAGCAGCTTAAACCGTGCAGGTAGGCAAGCTTTCTTT. It encodes CASSLNRAGRQAFF.

V and J are TRBV20-1 and TRBJ2-5, with unresolved D. V lost 5 bases and J lost 4, with 5 bases in between. This CDR3 has 10 residues. CDR1 is DFQATT, CDR2 SNEGSKA, per germline (reference sequence). This CDR3 is CSAYLETQYF. The CDR3 DNA reads as TGCAGTGCTTATCTAGAGACCCAGTACTTC.

This chain connects TRBV19 to TRBJ1-2; D uncertain. Germline V gives CDR1 LNHDA, CDR2 SQIVND (reference sequence). The CDR3 contains 12 residues. V lost 5 bases to trimming and J lost 4 bases, with 8 bases between them. CDR3 amino acids: CASSAGRYGYTF. The CDR3 DNA sequence: TGTGCCAGTAGTGCAGGCCGCTATGGCTACACCTTC.

This chain connects TRBV6-5 to TRBJ1-4; 8 bases match TRBD1. V gave up 11 bases and J gave up 4 bases; unmatched junction bases: 9. This CDR3 region has 14 residues. Germline V lookup: CDR1 MNHEY, CDR2 SVGAGI. CDR3 DNA sequence: TGTGCCGCGGCCCGGGACAGGAATAATGAAAAACTGTTTTTT. Its protein product is CAAARDRNNEKLFF.

The rearrangement links TRBV7-3 to TRBJ2-1; 7 bases match TRBD2. CDR1 and CDR2 from the germline V gene are SGHTA and FQGTGA. The CDR3 is made up of 16 amino acids. Trimming removed 5 bases from V and 3 bases from J; junction bases left unmatched: 10. This CDR3 reads CASSIHMGGGYNEQFF. CDR3 in DNA: TGTGCCAGCAGCATACATATGGGGGGGGGCTACAATGAGCAGTTCTTC.

The chain joins TRBV6-5 to TRBJ2-1; D uncertain. Trimming took off 2 bases at V and 9 bases at J, with 17 bases between the two ends. Germline V gives CDR1 MNHEY, CDR2 SVGAGI. There are 15 residues in the CDR3. CDR3 sequence: CASSYNLARSGEQFF. The DNA of the CDR3 is TGTGCCAGCAGTTACAATCTGGCCCGGTCGGGTGAGCAGTTCTTC.

This chain uses TRBV13 with TRBJ2-5, with a possible D match to TRBD2 (5 bases). V was cut by 7 bases and J by 1 base, with 10 bases left in between. The germline V gene encodes CDR1 PRHDT and CDR2 FYEKMQ (reference sequence). CDR3 length equals 13 residues. The CDR3 protein is CASTGLFQETQYF. CDR3 coding DNA: TGTGCCAGCACAGGACTGTTCCAAGAGACCCAGTACTTC.